This T cell receptor beta chain came from a study of OX40 agonist ivuxolimab in advanced cancers. Study information: Averaging approximately 60 years in age, with a range of roughly 20 to 90, the cohort was about 85% male.

Sequencing used immunoSEQ multiplex PCR; TCRdb keeps in-frame clones, though not all of them. Of 50,000 to 65,000 clones in the sample, about nine tenths were seen once. Germline-derived CDR1 and CDR2 are SGHDT and YYEEEE. Trimming cost V 1 base and J 4 bases; bases outside gene matches: 8. The CDR3 has 16 residues. This clone was counted once. The sequence came from an adult with an advanced solid tumor such as melanoma, head and neck, liver or kidney cancer. Source: CD4+ or CD8+ T cells sorted from blood, taken in a trial of the OX40 agonist ivuxolimab. The chain couples TRBV5-6 to TRBJ2-3; 8 nucleotides agree with TRBD2. The CDR3 reads CASSLFPGGPPDTQYF. CDR3 coding DNA: TGTGCCAGCAGCTTGTTCCCGGGAGGGCCCCCAGATACGCAGTATTTT.